The T cell receptor beta chain described here comes from a study of blood T cell repertoires in COVID-19. Turning to the study itself: Researchers got acute and convalescent COVID-19 samples from the United States, Italy and Spain. Sources were T cells, B-cell-depleted T cells, or PBMCs; the material itself was cDNA or gDNA.

This clone was counted a single time. Germline V gene data show CDR1 as SGHVS and CDR2 as FNYEAQ. V was shortened by 0 bases and J by 2 bases, with 22 bases between the two germline ends. The CDR3 extends over 19 amino acids. In the authors' workflow: Nucleated cell number was recorded as an estimate derived from reference gene primer amplification. The method was immunoSEQ multiplex PCR; TCRdb's version includes in-frame clones alone and lacks a portion of them. For V, J and clone size, that table is used; D and trimming come from the DNA. This table holds 220,000 or so clones, 80% found once. The sequence came from a woman in her 70s with acute or convalescent COVID-19. Specimen: peripheral blood. The chain links TRBV7-6 to TRBJ2-5, with D perhaps TRBD2 (6 bases). This CDR3 is CASSLAEWPDGSTQETQYF. CDR3 nucleotide sequence: TGTGCCAGCAGCTTAGCGGAGTGGCCGGACGGGAGTACACAAGAGACCCAGTACTTC. Full variable domain (rest looked up from reference TRBV7-6 and TRBJ2-5): GAGVSQSPRYKVTKRGQDVALRCDPISGHVSLYWYRQALGQGPEFLTYFNYEAQQDKSGLPNDRFSAERPEGSISTLTIQRTEQRDSAMYRCASSLAEWPDGSTQETQYFGPGTRLLVL.